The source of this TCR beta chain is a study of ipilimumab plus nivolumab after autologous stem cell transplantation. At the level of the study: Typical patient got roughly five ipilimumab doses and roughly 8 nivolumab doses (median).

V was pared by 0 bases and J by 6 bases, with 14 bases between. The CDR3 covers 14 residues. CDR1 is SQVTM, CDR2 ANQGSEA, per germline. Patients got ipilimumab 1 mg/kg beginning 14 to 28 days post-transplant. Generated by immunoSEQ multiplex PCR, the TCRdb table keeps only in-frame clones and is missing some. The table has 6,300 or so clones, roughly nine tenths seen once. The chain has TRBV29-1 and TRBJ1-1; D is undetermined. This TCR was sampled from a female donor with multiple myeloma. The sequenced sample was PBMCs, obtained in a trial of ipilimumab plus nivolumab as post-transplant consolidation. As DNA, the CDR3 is TGCAGCGTTGAAGATCGCACCCGGTTACCTGAAGCTTTCTTT. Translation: CSVEDRTRLPEAFF.